The source of this T cell receptor (beta chain) is a study of blood T cells in healthy people across ages. Study-level findings and limits: Expanded clonotype shifts may have been confounded, as the donors had an unknown CMV status.

There were at least 5.5 micrograms of total RNA extracted from every sample. Primed by a sample-barcoded 5' primer and a J-beta primer mix, a second PCR proceeded for 7 to 11 cycles. Every molecule of cDNA carried a tag from a template-switch adaptor with 12 random nucleotides. TCRdb fed the 5' RACE reads into MiXCR, producing one record per CDR3 protein. The sample holds roughly 570,000 distinct CDR3 sequences, roughly 29% seen once. V was clipped by 0 bases and J by 5 bases, with 12 bases between them. Per germline, CDR1 SGDLS and CDR2 YYNGEE. This CDR3 region has 16 residues. About this clonotype itself: Antigen specificity is unknown.

The chain recombines TRBV9 with TRBJ1-6; possible D gene TRBD1, 6 bases. The TCR was taken from a woman in her 70s in good health. Input material: blood. CDR3 loop: CASSVAAGVHNSPLHF. The CDR3 bases are TGTGCCAGCAGCGTAGCGGCAGGGGTTCATAATTCACCCCTCCACTTT.